This TCR beta chain was identified during a study of blood T cell repertoires in COVID-19. The germline V and J ends were trimmed by 2 bases and 1 base, with 20 bases remaining between them. The CDR3 is 18 amino acids. Germline values: CDR1 MDHEN, CDR2 SYDVKM. This table comes from immunoSEQ multiplex PCR, and its TCRdb copy is limited to in-frame clones, with some not included. The data contain some 390,000 clones, roughly 86% of them singletons. Sample: PBMCs or T cells enriched from blood (not recorded which). V usage is TRBV28 and J usage is TRBJ1-1; possibly TRBD1 for D (5 bases). This clonotype was obtained from a woman in her 30s who had recovered from COVID-19. CDR3 DNA: TGTGCCAGCAGTTTACCTGGCCCGTCCAGGACAAGGAACACTGAAGCTTTCTTT. Translating gives CASSLPGPSRTRNTEAFF.